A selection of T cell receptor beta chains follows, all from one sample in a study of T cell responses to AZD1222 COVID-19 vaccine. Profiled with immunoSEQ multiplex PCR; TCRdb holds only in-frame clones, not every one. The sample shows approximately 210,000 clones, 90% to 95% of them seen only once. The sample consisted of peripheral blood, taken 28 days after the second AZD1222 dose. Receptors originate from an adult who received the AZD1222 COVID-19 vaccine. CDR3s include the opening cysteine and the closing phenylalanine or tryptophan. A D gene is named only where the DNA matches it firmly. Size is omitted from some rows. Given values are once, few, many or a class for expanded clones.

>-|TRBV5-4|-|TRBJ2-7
TGTGCCAGCAGTCACCGGGACAAGGGCCACGAGCAGTACTTC
CASSHRDKGHEQYF
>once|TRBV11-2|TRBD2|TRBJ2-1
TGTGCCAGCAGCTCAGGACTAGCGGTAAACAATGAGCAGTTCTTC
CASSSGLAVNNEQFF
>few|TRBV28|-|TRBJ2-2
TGTGCCAGCAGTTTGGGTTATGTAGACACCGGGGAGCTGTTTTTT
CASSLGYVDTGELFF
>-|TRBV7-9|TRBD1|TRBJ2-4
TGTGCCAGCAGCTTAGAGAGTGACAGGGACATTCAGTACTTC
CASSLESDRDIQYF
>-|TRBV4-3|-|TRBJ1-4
TGCGCCAGCAGCCAAGATCCCGGGGAAAAACTGTTTTTT
CASSQDPGEKLFF
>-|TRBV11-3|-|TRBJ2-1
TGTGCCAGCAGCGGGGAGAGGGTGAGGGCGAATGAGCAGTTCTTC
CASSGERVRANEQFF
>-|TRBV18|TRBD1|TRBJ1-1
TGTGCCAGCTCATCTCAGGGGGTGAACACTGAAGCTTTCTTT
CASSSQGVNTEAFF
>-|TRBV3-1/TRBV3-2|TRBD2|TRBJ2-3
TGTGCCAGCAGCCAAGGACTAGCGGGAGTCAGGGCAGATACGCAGTATTTT
CASSQGLAGVRADTQYF
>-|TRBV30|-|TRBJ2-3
TGTGCCTGGGGGGGACTTGCGCAGTATTTT
CAWGGLAQYF
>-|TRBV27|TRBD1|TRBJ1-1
TGTGCCAGCAGTTACAGGGGGAGGGAAGCTTTCTTT
CASSYRGREAFF
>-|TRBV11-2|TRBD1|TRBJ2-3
TGTGCCAGCAGCTTAGCGGTGACAGGGTGGGATAGGGGCACAGATACGCAGTATTTT
CASSLAVTGWDRGTDTQYF
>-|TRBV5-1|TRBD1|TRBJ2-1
TGCGCCAGCAGCTTTACCGGGACAGGGTCCAATGAGCAGTTCTTC
CASSFTGTGSNEQFF
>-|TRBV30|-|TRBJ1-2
TGTGCCTGGAATGGTCTTAACTATGGCTACACCTTC
CAWNGLNYGYTF
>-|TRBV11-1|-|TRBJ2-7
TGTGCCAGCAGCGGCGGGCCGACACTCTACGAGCAGTACTTC
CASSGGPTLYEQYF
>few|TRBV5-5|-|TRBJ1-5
TGTGCCAGCAGCTGGGGTAGTAGCTCCCACCGCCCCCAGCATTTT
CASSWGSSSHRPQHF
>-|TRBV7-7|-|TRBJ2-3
TGTGCTAGCAGCCCCCTCTCCGGGGCCCAGGATACGCAGTATTTT
CASSPLSGAQDTQYF
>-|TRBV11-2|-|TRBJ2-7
TGTGCCAGCAGCTTAGATCGGGGAGGCGGCGAGCAGTACTTC
CASSLDRGGGEQYF
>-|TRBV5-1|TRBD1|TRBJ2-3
TGCGCCAGCAGCTTACAGGGGGCAGATACGCAGTATTTT
CASSLQGADTQYF
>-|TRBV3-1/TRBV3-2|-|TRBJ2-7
TGTGCCAGCAGCCTGGGCGCAGGGTCTCTATACGAGCAGTACTTC
CASSLGAGSLYEQYF
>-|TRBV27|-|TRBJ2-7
TGTGCCAGCAGCCGAAGTGGGGGCGCCTACGAGCAGTACTTC
CASSRSGGAYEQYF
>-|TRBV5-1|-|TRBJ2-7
TGCGCCAGCAGCCCCCGGTCAGGGGTCCCCTACGAGCAGTACTTC
CASSPRSGVPYEQYF
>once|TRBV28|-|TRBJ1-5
TGTGCCAGCAGTTTCCCAGGGAGGAAAACTGGCAATCAGCCCCAGCATTTT
CASSFPGRKTGNQPQHF
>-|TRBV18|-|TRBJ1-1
TGTGCCAGCTCACGGGAACAGGGGAACACTGAAGCTTTCTTT
CASSREQGNTEAFF
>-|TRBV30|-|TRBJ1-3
TGTGCCTGGAGTACCGTCCGAAACACCATATATTTT
CAWSTVRNTIYF